These 8 T cell receptor beta chains share one sample of origin, sequenced in a study of shared clonotypes between healthy human individuals. TCRdb keeps only in-frame clones here, not all; method: immunoSEQ multiplex PCR. The sample includes some 300,000 clones, 73% of them seen just once. Material for sequencing was memory CD4+ T cells sorted from blood. The subset here: CD45RA-negative fraction. These receptors all come from a man aged 25-45 years in good health.

Note on this clone: Other DNA sequences in the same sample also yield this CDR3. The V gene is TRBV5-5, the J gene TRBJ2-1, with 10 bases aligning to TRBD2. Germline-derived CDR1 and CDR2 are SGHKS and YYEKEE (reference sequence). V shed 4 bases and J 1 base; nucleotides not matched to a gene: 17. CDR3 length: 20 amino acids. The CDR3 spells CASSLLGGLAGVDSYNEQFF. The CDR3 DNA follows: TGTGCCAGCAGCCTTCTGGGCGGGCTAGCGGGAGTGGATTCCTACAATGAGCAGTTCTTC.

The rearrangement joins TRBV28 to TRBJ1-5; D may be TRBD1 (5 bases). This CDR3 has 15 residues. The V end lost 5 bases, the J end lost 4 bases, and 15 bases lay between the germline ends. Germline V gene data show CDR1 as MDHEN and CDR2 as SYDVKM. The CDR3, as DNA: TGTGCCAGCAGTCTTGGCTTCGGGGGAAATCAGCCCCAGCATTTT. As protein: CASSLGFGGNQPQHF. The full variable domain, its missing parts supplied by reference TRBV28 and TRBJ1-5, is DVKVTQSSRYLVKRTGEKVFLECVQDMDHENMFWYRQDPGLGLRLIYFSYDVKMKEKGDIPEGYSVSREKKERFSLILESASTNQTSMYLCASSLGFGGNQPQHFGDGTRLSIL.

The rearrangement links TRBV18 to TRBJ2-1; 9 nucleotides agree with TRBD1. V was pared by 3 bases and J by 4 bases, with 4 bases of the junction left unmatched. Germline V CDR1 and CDR2: KGHSH, LQKENI. The CDR3 contains 15 residues. The CDR3 DNA reads as TGTGCCAGCTCACCGGGGACAGGGTGGTACAATGAGCAGTTCTTC. Translated: CASSPGTGWYNEQFF.

This chain uses TRBV5-1 with TRBJ1-1; 11 positions agree with TRBD1. CDR3 size: 15 residues. The trim removed 4 bases at V and 1 base at J, leaving 3 bases unmatched. Germline CDR1 SGHRS, CDR2 YFSETQ. The DNA of the CDR3 is TGCGCCAGCAGCCCCGGACAGGGGGCGAACACTGAAGCTTTCTTT. This translates into CASSPGQGANTEAFF. Based on the CDR3 plus reference TRBV5-1 and TRBJ1-1, the full variable domain is KAGVTQTPRYLIKTRGQQVTLSCSPISGHRSVSWYQQTPGQGLQFLFEYFSETQRNKGNFPGRFSGRQFSNSRSEMNVSTLELGDSALYLCASSPGQGANTEAFFGQGTRLTVV.

The rearrangement joins TRBV19 to TRBJ1-1; 7 positions match TRBD1. In germline, CDR1 is LNHDA, CDR2 SQIVND (reference sequence). The CDR3 totals 13 residues. With 7 bases clipped from V and 4 bases from J, the junction kept 6 bases outside the gene matches. CDR3 region: CASNRQGGTEAFF. DNA of the CDR3: TGTGCCAGTAACCGACAGGGCGGCACTGAAGCTTTCTTT.

The rearrangement links TRBV7-9 to TRBJ2-1, with D perhaps matching TRBD2 (7 bases). The V end was cut by 4 bases, the J end by 4 bases, with 23 bases between. The germline CDR1 and CDR2 sequences are SEHNR and FQNEAQ (reference sequence). CDR3 size: 18 residues. The CDR3 nucleotides read TGTGCCAGCAGCTCAGCTCTTGGTGGGCGGGGGCTTTACAATGAGCAGTTCTTC. Translation gives CASSSALGGRGLYNEQFF.

The DNA of the CDR3 is TGTGCCATTAGCAAGCGGGAGGGCCTCAAAGAGCAGTACTTC. Translated, it gives CAISKREGLKEQYF. The chain recombines TRBV10-3 with TRBJ2-7; 10 positions agree with TRBD2. The germline CDR1 and CDR2 sequences are ENHRY and SYGVKD. V gave up 9 bases and J gave up 7 bases; unmatched junction bases: 12. The CDR3 consists of 14 residues.

This clone was picked up one time. Given a much more abundant clone one base away, this may be a read error. The V gene is TRBV27, the J gene TRBJ2-7; 11 nucleotides match TRBD2. Per germline, CDR1 MNHEY and CDR2 SMNVEV (reference sequence). V gave up 4 bases and J gave up 3 bases; unmatched junction bases: 5. The CDR3 sequence is 15 residues long. The CDR3: CASSSGTSGNYEQYF. CDR3 bases: TGTGCCAGCAGTTCGGGGACTAGCGGAAACTACGAGCAGTACTTC.